This entry describes one TCR beta chain. Its antigen remains unidentified. Base-call qualities are not available, and no considerably larger clone is one nucleotide away. TCRbeta CDR3 regions were amplified from genomic DNA by means of the immunoSEQ Assay, a bias-controlled multiplex PCR. Turning to the authors' computational methods: The number of nucleated cells in each sample was estimated by amplification of reference gene primers within the assay. Sequence reads were collapsed and filtered to measure the absolute abundance of every unique TCRbeta CDR3 rearrangement. For each sample, productive Simpson clonality was calculated as the square root of Simpson's diversity index over productive rearrangements. The immuneACCESS repertoire file appears here via TCRdb, limited to in-frame rearrangements. These files lack a portion of the clones; in checked studies, under half of the deficit traces to unresolved V genes, and the cause of the others is not known. That table gives V, J and clone size, and the DNA gave D and trimming. The sample profile shows over 110,000 clones; about 91% of them were found once. The ten most abundant clones make up 28% of the sample.

This record belongs to a study of blood T cell repertoires in COVID-19 (TCRdb year 2020). About the study as a whole: Samples from collaborators originated in the United States, Italy and Spain and spanned both the acute and convalescent phases of COVID-19. Where available, HLA class I and class II types were obtained from metadata supplied by the sample provider rather than from assay-based typing. The sample metadata nearly always contained a de-identified subject ID, COVID-19 status, age in years and sex. Deeply sampled blood TCRbeta repertoires from subjects exposed to, actively infected with, or recovered from COVID-19 were included in the dataset. The repertoires were released in a freely available public database intended as a resource for research on the immune response to SARS-CoV-2. The samples were drawn from the first 160 participants of the ongoing ImmuneRACE study and from under 1,500 subjects provided by 6 global collaborators. The material from the prospective study consisted of cDNA or gDNA derived from T cells, B-cell-depleted T cells, or PBMCs. Beyond this particular receptor, the publication reports: Clinical and demographic metadata were provided uncurated, with the amount varying by source and participant.

Whole blood was collected in K2EDTA tubes by collaborating institutions according to the institutions' own protocols. Collaborator samples were shipped for TCRbeta analysis as frozen whole blood, isolated PBMCs, or DNA extracted from either sample type. The source of this sequence is a human donor in a cohort sampled during active COVID-19. The sample was peripheral blood.

CDR3 protein: CASSPLGGENYGYTF. The sequenced DNA is TGTGCCAGCAGCCCCTTAGGGGGCGAAAACTATGGCTACACCTTC. The rearranged chain carries TRBV5-4 and TRBJ1-2; TRBD1 lines up with 7 middle nucleotides. Looking up the germline V gene (reference sequence) yields CDR1 SGHNT and CDR2 YYREEE. Germline trimming amounts to 4 bases on V and 2 bases on J, with 8 as the count of junction bases outside the gene matches. From its cysteine to its phenylalanine, the CDR3 spans 15 amino acids. Only the CDR3 part of the read is kept: 45 bases, read in frame from the first base.